The clone carrying this T cell receptor beta chain showed up just a few times. Its antigen remains unidentified. This CDR3 spans 14 amino acids. Germline CDR1 is SGHTA and CDR2 is FQGNSA. With V trimmed by 1 base and J by 4 bases, 2 bases remained unmatched. Isolated RNA was reverse transcribed in full, so expressed TCRB transcripts were sequenced. Sequencing was performed with immunoSEQ multiplex PCR; in TCRdb, only in-frame clones are kept and a portion is missing. This table holds about 180,000 clones, under 9.5% found once. This entry is derived from a study of beta chain features in type 1 diabetes. Broader study findings: Across all four CD4+ subsets, people with type 1 diabetes showed modestly shorter TCRB CDR3s.

Sorting based on CD45RO/CCR7/CD25/CD127/CD95/CD27 separated CD4+ naive, central memory, regulatory and stem cell-like memory cells. This receptor was taken from a man aged 18 to 35 with type 1 diabetes. The chain carries TRBV7-2 and TRBJ2-3; 7 bases are a match to TRBD2. What was sequenced was central memory CD4+ T cells from blood. CDR3 sequence reads: CASSLVLASDTQYF. CDR3 DNA: TGTGCCAGCAGCTTAGTACTAGCGTCAGATACGCAGTATTTT.